These T cell receptor beta chains were read from a single sample in a study of vaccination and CD4 T cells after COVID-19. No antigen has been identified for these receptors. From the PCR reads, TCRdb called clonotypes with MiXCR, one entry per CDR3 protein. The sample yields about 11,000 distinct CDR3 sequences, less than 35% seen once. Sequenced input: cultured CD4+ T cells from blood. The origin of the receptors is a human donor with COVID-19. Each CDR3 is given with its conserved first and last residue. A D gene is named only where the DNA matches it firmly. Clone size is not always given. Where it is, it says once, few, many or a class for expanded clones.

>-|TRBV20-1|TRBJ2-1|few
TGCAGTGCTAGTCCGGCCGTATACAATGAGCAGTTCTTC
CSASPAVYNEQFF
>TRBD2|TRBV2|TRBJ2-3|few
TGTGCCAGCAGTGAACGGCGGGGGAACACAGATACGCAGTATTTT
CASSERRGNTDTQYF
>-|TRBV7-2|TRBJ2-1|-
TGTGCCAGCAGCTTCTATAAGGACAATGAGCAGTTCTTC
CASSFYKDNEQFF
>TRBD2|TRBV5-1|TRBJ2-7|-
TGCGCCAGCAGAATCCTAGCGGGGACCTACGAGCAGTACTTC
CASRILAGTYEQYF
>-|TRBV27|TRBJ1-2|-
TGTGCCAGCAGTCCGGGGACATCGAATAGATATGGCTACACCTTC
CASSPGTSNRYGYTF
>-|TRBV20-1|TRBJ2-2|-
TGCAGTGCTAGAGACCCCGGGTACGACACCGGGGAGCTGTTTTTT
CSARDPGYDTGELFF
>TRBD1|TRBV12-3/TRBV12-4|TRBJ1-5|few
TGTGCCAGCAGTTTGGGACAGCTAAATCAGCCCCAGCATTTT
CASSLGQLNQPQHF
>-|TRBV12-3/TRBV12-4|TRBJ1-3|few
TGTGCCAGCAACTTATCTGGAAACACCATATATTTT
CASNLSGNTIYF
>-|TRBV7-6|TRBJ2-3|-
TGTGCCAGCAGCCCTGGAGGACCTAGCACAGATACGCAGTATTTT
CASSPGGPSTDTQYF
>TRBD2|TRBV20-1|TRBJ2-4|-
TGCAGTGCCGCTACTAGCGGGGGGGCCCCTAAAAACATTCAGTACTTC
CSAATSGGAPKNIQYF
>-|TRBV27|TRBJ2-7|few
TGTGCCAGCTCTCCAAGCCGCAGGCCCCGCGAGCAGTACTTC
CASSPSRRPREQYF
>TRBD1|TRBV27|TRBJ2-1|-
TGTGCCAGCACCCCCTGGCAGGGGGACAATGAGCAGTTCTTC
CASTPWQGDNEQFF
>-|TRBV4-2|TRBJ1-5|few
TGTGCCAGCAGCCCAGACAGTTATCAGCCCCAGCATTTT
CASSPDSYQPQHF
>-|TRBV20-1|TRBJ2-2|few
TGCAGTGCTAGACCGGGGCGGGGGAACACCGGGGAGCTGTTTTTT
CSARPGRGNTGELFF
>-|TRBV7-9|TRBJ2-7|-
TGTGCCAGCAGCTTAGTAGGGCAGGGCTTGTACTTC
CASSLVGQGLYF
>-|TRBV6-5|TRBJ1-6|-
TGTGCCAGCAGTTACTCTTCGGGGTATGATTCACCCCTCCACTTT
CASSYSSGYDSPLHF
>TRBD1|TRBV14|TRBJ1-2|-
TGTGCCAGCAGCCAAGCAGGGGGTGTCTATGGCTACACCTTC
CASSQAGGVYGYTF
>-|TRBV20-1|TRBJ1-1|-
TGCAGTGCCAACCTCCGGAGGGAGGGGACTGAAGCTTTCTTT
CSANLRREGTEAFF
>TRBD2|TRBV27|TRBJ2-3|-
TGTGCCAGCAGTCGGCGCGGGGGGGCCGCTAGCACAGATACGCAGTATTTT
CASSRRGGAASTDTQYF
>TRBD2|TRBV10-2|TRBJ2-3|once
TGCGCCAGCAGTGAGGCTAGCGGGGGCGCAGATACGCAGTATTTT
CASSEASGGADTQYF
>-|TRBV15|TRBJ1-2|-
TGTGCCACCAGCAGAGTAAGGCAGGCTTCTAACTATGGCTACACCTTC
CATSRVRQASNYGYTF
>TRBD1|TRBV20-1|TRBJ1-5|-
TGCAGTACCACATCCGGACAGGGGAATCAGCCCCAGCATTTT
CSTTSGQGNQPQHF
>-|TRBV7-2|TRBJ1-4|few
TGTGCCAGCAGCTTAATGGGAAAACTGTTTTTT
CASSLMGKLFF
>-|TRBV27|TRBJ1-5|few
TGTGCCAGCAGCCGACTGACGGAACCTAGCAATCAGCCCCAGCATTTT
CASSRLTEPSNQPQHF
>-|TRBV25-1|TRBJ1-6|-
TGTGCCAGCAGTGAATGGGAAACAAATTCACCCCTCCACTTT
CASSEWETNSPLHF
>-|TRBV7-7|TRBJ2-1|-
TGTGCTAGCAGCCCGGGCGGACAGTACAATGAGCAGTTCTTC
CASSPGGQYNEQFF
>-|TRBV6-1|TRBJ1-5|once
TGTGCCAGCAGACCCGGACAGAACAATCAGCCCCAGCATTTT
CASRPGQNNQPQHF
>-|TRBV14|TRBJ1-1|-
TGTGCCAGCAGCCAAGTTCTGGGTGAGAACACTGAAGCTTTCTTT
CASSQVLGENTEAFF
>-|TRBV5-6|TRBJ2-5|-
TGTGCCAGCAGCCCGGGGCAGAGGGGCCAAGAGACCCAGTACTTC
CASSPGQRGQETQYF
>TRBD1|TRBV6-5|TRBJ2-2|-
TGTGCCAGCAGTTACTTTGGACAGGGGGGATCCGGGGAGCTGTTTTTT
CASSYFGQGGSGELFF
>TRBD1|TRBV9|TRBJ2-3|-
TGTGCCAGCAGCGGCGGACAGGGGGTAGTAACAGATACGCAGTATTTT
CASSGGQGVVTDTQYF
>-|TRBV19|TRBJ1-6|-
TGTGCCAGTAACGTAGAAGCCGCGAATTCACCCCTCCACTTT
CASNVEAANSPLHF
>-|TRBV19|TRBJ1-1|-
TGTGCCAGTAGTATATTTGCGACTGGGGACACTGAAGCTTTCTTT
CASSIFATGDTEAFF
>TRBD1|TRBV5-5|TRBJ1-1|-
TGTGCCAGCAGGGGACAGGATCTCTCCACTGAAGCTTTCTTT
CASRGQDLSTEAFF
>-|TRBV28|TRBJ1-3|once
TGTGCCAGCAGTTTAGGAGGGAGCTCTGGAAACACCATATATTTT
CASSLGGSSGNTIYF
>TRBD2|TRBV20-1|TRBJ2-3|-
TGCAGTGCTAGAGATCTCGGTCGCGGGGGGCAGCTCGGCACAGATACGCAGTATTTT
CSARDLGRGGQLGTDTQYF
>-|TRBV6-1|TRBJ2-3|few
TGTGCCAGCAGAGACGGGACATATCAATCAGATACGCAGTATTTT
CASRDGTYQSDTQYF
>TRBD1|TRBV28|TRBJ1-4|-
TGTGCCAGCAGGGGGACAGGTGGTAAACTGTTTTTT
CASRGTGGKLFF
>TRBD2|TRBV20-1|TRBJ2-3|-
TGCAGTGCTAGAGCACTAGCGGGGGGGCCAGATACGCAGTATTTT
CSARALAGGPDTQYF
>-|TRBV6-4|TRBJ2-3|few
TGTGCCAGCAGTGCGGAGGGAGATACGCAGTATTTT
CASSAEGDTQYF
>-|TRBV7-2|TRBJ2-5|-
TGTGCCAGCAGCTTAGTTGTCGGTATTCGAGAGACCCAGTACTTC
CASSLVVGIRETQYF
>-|TRBV28|TRBJ2-7|-
TGTGCCAGCAGTTTCCCCCACTACGAGCAGTACTTC
CASSFPHYEQYF
>-|TRBV7-6|TRBJ2-2|few
TGTGCCAGCAGCCCGACTTGGACCGGGGAGCTGTTTTTT
CASSPTWTGELFF
>-|TRBV21-1|TRBJ2-3|once
TGTGCCAGCAGCACTCCGATGACTAGCGGGGGCCCAGATACGCAGTATTTT
CASSTPMTSGGPDTQYF
>-|TRBV6-4|TRBJ1-2|few
TGTGCCAGCAGTGACCTCTTTGGGGCCGGTGGCTACACCTTC
CASSDLFGAGGYTF
>-|TRBV27|TRBJ1-6|few
TGTGCCAGCAGTGGCAGGGATTCACCCCTCCACTTT
CASSGRDSPLHF
>TRBD2|TRBV11-1|TRBJ2-1|-
TGTGCCGGGAAGAGCGGGGGGGCCTCAATCAATGAGCAGTTCTTC
CAGKSGGASINEQFF
>TRBD1|TRBV28|TRBJ1-4|-
TGTGCCAGCAGTTCCCCGACAGGGGTTGGGGAAAAACTGTTTTTT
CASSSPTGVGEKLFF
>-|TRBV7-9|TRBJ1-5|few
TGTGCCAGCAGCGACCGACAGTCTAATCAGCCCCAGCATTTT
CASSDRQSNQPQHF
>-|TRBV2|TRBJ2-2|medium-sized
TGTGCCAGCAGTGAAATCCGCGGCACCGGGGAGCTGTTTTTT
CASSEIRGTGELFF
>TRBD1|TRBV24-1|TRBJ2-7|-
TGTGCCACCAGTGACTACAGGGGCGAGCAGTACTTC
CATSDYRGEQYF
>-|TRBV20-1|TRBJ1-2|-
TGCAGTGGCGGTCGGGGCTACACCTTC
CSGGRGYTF
>-|TRBV6-4|TRBJ1-5|-
TGTGCCAGCAGTGGCGGGAGGAATCAGCCCCAGCATTTT
CASSGGRNQPQHF
>-|TRBV6-1|TRBJ2-1|few
TGTGCCAGCAGAGACCCCTCAGGGGTCAATGAGCAGTTCTTC
CASRDPSGVNEQFF
>-|TRBV15|TRBJ1-2|few
TGTGCCACCAGCACTCCCGGACGGATTTGGGGCTACACCTTC
CATSTPGRIWGYTF
>-|TRBV19|TRBJ1-5|few
TGTGCCAGTAGTACCCAGGGGCTTCAGCCCCAGCATTTT
CASSTQGLQPQHF
>-|TRBV15|TRBJ1-2|medium-sized
TGTGCCACCAGCAGAGATACGGCAGGGCATGGCTACACCTTC
CATSRDTAGHGYTF
>-|TRBV21-1|TRBJ1-5|-
TGTGCCAGCAGCAAGGACAGGGGGGAGTACAATCAGCCCCAGCATTTT
CASSKDRGEYNQPQHF
>-|TRBV20-1|TRBJ2-5|few
TGCAGTGCTAGAGTGGTCCAAGCGGTTGAAGAGACCCAGTACTTC
CSARVVQAVEETQYF